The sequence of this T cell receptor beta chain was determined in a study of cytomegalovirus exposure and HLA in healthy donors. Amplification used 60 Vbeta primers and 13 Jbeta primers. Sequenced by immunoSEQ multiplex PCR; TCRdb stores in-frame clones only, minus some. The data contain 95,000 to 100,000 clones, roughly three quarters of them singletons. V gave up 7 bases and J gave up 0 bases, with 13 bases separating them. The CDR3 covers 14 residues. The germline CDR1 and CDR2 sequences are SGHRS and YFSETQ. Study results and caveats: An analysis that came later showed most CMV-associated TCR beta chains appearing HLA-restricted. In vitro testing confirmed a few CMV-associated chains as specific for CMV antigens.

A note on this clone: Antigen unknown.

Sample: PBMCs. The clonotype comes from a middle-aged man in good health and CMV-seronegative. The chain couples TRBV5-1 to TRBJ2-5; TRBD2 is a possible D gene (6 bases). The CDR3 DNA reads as TGCGCCAGCGGGCTGCGGGGTCACCAAGAGACCCAGTACTTC. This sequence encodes CASGLRGHQETQYF.